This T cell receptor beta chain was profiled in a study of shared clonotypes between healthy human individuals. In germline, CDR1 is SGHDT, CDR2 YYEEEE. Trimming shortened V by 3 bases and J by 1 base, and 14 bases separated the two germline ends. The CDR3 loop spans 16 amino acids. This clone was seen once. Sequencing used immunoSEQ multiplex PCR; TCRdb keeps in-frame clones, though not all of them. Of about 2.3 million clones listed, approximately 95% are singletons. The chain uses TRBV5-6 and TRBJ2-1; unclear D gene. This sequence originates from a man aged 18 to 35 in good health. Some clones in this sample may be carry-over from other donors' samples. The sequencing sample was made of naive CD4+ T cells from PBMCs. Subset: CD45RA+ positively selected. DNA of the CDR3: TGTGCCAGCAGCTCACTCGAGCTGAGGTCCTACAATGAGCAGTTCTTC. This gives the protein CASSSLELRSYNEQFF.